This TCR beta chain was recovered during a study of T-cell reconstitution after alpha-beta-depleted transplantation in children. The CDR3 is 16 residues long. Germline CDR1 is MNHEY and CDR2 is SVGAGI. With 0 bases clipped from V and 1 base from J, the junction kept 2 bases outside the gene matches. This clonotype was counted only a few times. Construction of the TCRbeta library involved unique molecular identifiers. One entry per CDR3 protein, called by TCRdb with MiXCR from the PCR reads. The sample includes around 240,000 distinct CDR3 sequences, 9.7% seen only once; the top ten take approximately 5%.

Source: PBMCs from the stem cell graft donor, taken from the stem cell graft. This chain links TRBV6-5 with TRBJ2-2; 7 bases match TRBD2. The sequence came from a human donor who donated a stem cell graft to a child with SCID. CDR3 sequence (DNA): TGTGCCAGCAGTTACTCCGGGGAGGGGAACACCGGGGAGCTGTTTTTT. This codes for CASSYSGEGNTGELFF.